The source of this T cell receptor (beta chain) is a study of technical replicates of blood from several donors. TCRdb's copy holds only in-frame clones and misses some; the assay was immunoSEQ multiplex PCR. Among about 75,000 clones listed, approximately 96% were seen once. From germline, CDR1 is MNHNS and CDR2 SASEGT. The CDR3 is 16 residues long. Trimming cost V 0 bases and J 1 base, with 12 bases left between them. The sequenced material came from T cells isolated from PBMCs. V and J are TRBV6-1 and TRBJ2-5, with D possibly matching TRBD2 (5 bases). This clonotype originated in a human donor in good health. CDR3 nucleotide sequence: TGTGCCAGCAGTGAAGCGCGGGCAGGCCTCCAAGAGACCCAGTACTTC. As protein: CASSEARAGLQETQYF.